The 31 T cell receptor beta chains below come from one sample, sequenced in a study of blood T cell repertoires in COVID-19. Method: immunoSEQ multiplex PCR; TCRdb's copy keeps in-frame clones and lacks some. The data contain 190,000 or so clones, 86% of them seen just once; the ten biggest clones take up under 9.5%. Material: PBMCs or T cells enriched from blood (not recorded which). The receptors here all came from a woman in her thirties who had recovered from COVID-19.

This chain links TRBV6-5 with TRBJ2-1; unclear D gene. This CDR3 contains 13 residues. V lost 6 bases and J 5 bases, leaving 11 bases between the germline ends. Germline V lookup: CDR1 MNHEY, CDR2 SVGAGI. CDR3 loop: CASSSLVDNEQFF. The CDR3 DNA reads TGTGCCAGCAGCTCGCTAGTAGACAATGAGCAGTTCTTC.

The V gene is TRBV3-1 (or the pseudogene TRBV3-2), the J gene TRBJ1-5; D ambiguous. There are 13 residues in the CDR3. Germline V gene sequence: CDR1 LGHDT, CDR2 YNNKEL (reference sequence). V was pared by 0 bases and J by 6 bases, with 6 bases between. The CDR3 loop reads CASSQEGGQPQHF. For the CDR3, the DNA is TGTGCCAGCAGCCAAGAGGGAGGTCAGCCCCAGCATTTT.

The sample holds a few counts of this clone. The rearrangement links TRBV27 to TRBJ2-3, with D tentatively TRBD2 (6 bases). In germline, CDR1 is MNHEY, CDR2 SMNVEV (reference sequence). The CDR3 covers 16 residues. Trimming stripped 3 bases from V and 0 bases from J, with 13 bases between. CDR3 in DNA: TGTGCCAGCAGTTTGGGAGGAGCAACTAGCACAGATACGCAGTATTTT. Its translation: CASSLGGATSTDTQYF.

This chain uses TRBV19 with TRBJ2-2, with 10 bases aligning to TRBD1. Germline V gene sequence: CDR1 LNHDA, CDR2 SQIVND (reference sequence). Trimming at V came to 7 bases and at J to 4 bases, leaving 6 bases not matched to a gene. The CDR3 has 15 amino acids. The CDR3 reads CASTGGTGVTGELFF. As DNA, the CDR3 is TGTGCCAGTACCGGGGGGACAGGGGTCACCGGGGAGCTGTTTTTT.

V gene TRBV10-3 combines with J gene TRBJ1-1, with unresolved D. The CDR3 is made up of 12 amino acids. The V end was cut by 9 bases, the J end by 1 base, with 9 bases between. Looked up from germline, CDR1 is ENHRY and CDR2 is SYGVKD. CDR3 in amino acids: CAMRSWNTEAFF. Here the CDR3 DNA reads TGTGCCATGCGTTCGTGGAACACTGAAGCTTTCTTT.

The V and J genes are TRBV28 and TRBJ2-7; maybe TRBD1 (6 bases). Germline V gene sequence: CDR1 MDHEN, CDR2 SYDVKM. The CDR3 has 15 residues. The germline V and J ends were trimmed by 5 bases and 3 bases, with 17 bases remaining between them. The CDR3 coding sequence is TGTGCCAGCAGTCCCCTCACTGGGGGCGTCTACGAGCAGTACTTC. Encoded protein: CASSPLTGGVYEQYF.

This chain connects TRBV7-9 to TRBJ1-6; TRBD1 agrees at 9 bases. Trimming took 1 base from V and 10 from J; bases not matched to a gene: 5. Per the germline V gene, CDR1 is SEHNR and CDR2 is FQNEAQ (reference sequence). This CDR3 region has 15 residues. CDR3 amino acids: CASSLEQGARSPLHF. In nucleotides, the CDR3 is TGTGCCAGCAGCTTAGAACAGGGGGCTCGATCACCCCTCCACTTT.

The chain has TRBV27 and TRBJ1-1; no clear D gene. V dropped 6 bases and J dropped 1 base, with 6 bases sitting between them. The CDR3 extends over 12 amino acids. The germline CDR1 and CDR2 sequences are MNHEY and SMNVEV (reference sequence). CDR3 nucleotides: TGTGCCAGCAGCCCGGGGAACACTGAAGCTTTCTTT. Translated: CASSPGNTEAFF.

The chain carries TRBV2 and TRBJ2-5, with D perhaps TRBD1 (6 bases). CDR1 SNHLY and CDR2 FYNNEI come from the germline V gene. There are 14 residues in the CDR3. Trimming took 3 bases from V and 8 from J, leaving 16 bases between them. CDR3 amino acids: CASSEVGGPDTQYF. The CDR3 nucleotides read TGTGCCAGCAGTGAGGTTGGGGGCCCGGACACCCAGTACTTC.

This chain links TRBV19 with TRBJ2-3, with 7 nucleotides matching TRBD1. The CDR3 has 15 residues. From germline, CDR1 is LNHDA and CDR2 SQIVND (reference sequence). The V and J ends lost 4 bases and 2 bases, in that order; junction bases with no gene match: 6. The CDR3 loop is CASSTPQGNTDTQYF. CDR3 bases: TGTGCCAGTAGTACCCCACAGGGGAACACAGATACGCAGTATTTT.

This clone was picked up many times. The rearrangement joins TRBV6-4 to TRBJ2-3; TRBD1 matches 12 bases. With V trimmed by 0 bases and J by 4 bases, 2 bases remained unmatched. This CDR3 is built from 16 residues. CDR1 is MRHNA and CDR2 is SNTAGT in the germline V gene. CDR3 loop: CASSDSGTGGADTQYF. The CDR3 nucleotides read TGTGCCAGCAGTGACTCCGGGACAGGGGGCGCAGATACGCAGTATTTT.

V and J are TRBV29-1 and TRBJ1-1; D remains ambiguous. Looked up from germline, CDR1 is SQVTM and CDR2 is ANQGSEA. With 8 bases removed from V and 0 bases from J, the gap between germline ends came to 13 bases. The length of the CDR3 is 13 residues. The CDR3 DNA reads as TGCAGCTCCTCCCTTGGCATGAACACTGAAGCTTTCTTT. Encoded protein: CSSSLGMNTEAFF.

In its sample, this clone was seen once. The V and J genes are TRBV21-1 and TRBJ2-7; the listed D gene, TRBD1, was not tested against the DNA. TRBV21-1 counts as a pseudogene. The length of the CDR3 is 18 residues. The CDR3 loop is CASSKALMISWTGHEQYF. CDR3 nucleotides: TGTGCCAGCAGCAAAGCGCTTATGATTTCATGGACAGGTCACGAGCAGTACTTC.

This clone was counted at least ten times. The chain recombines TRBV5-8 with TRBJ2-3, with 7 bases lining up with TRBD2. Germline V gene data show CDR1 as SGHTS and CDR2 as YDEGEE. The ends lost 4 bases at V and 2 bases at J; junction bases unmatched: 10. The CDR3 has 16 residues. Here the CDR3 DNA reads TGTGCCAGCAGCCCTGGGGAGGGTCCCTTCACAGATACGCAGTATTTT. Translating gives CASSPGEGPFTDTQYF.

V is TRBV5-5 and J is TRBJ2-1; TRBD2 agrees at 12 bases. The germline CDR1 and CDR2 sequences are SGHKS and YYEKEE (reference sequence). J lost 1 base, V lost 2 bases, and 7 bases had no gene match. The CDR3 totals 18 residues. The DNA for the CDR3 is TGTGCCAGCAGCTTTAGACTAGCGGGAGAGTCGTCCTACAATGAGCAGTTCTTC. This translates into CASSFRLAGESSYNEQFF.

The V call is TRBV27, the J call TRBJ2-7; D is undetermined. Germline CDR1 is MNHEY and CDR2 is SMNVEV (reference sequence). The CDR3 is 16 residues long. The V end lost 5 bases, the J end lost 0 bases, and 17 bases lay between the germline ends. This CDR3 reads CASSLQTPRSSYEQYF. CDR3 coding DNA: TGTGCCAGCAGTCTCCAGACGCCTAGGAGCTCCTACGAGCAGTACTTC.

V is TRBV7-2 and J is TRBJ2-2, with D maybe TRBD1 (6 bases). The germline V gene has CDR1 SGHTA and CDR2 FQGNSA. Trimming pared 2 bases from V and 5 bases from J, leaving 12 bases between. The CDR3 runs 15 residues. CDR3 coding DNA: TGTGCCAGCAGCTTATACCAGGGGAGTACCGGGGAGCTGTTTTTT. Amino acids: CASSLYQGSTGELFF. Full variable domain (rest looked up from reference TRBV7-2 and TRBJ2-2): GAGVSQSPSNKVTEKGKDVELRCDPISGHTALYWYRQSLGQGLEFLIYFQGNSAPDKSGLPSDRFSAERTGGSVSTLTIQRTQQEDSAVYLCASSLYQGSTGELFFGEGSRLTVL.

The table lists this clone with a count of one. As DNA, the CDR3 is TGTGCCAGTAGTACTCCCTTCGCAGGGGATCAAACCACTGAAGCTTTCTTT. This translates into CASSTPFAGDQTTEAFF. The chain uses TRBV19 and TRBJ1-1; D is perhaps TRBD1 (6 bases). The CDR3 sequence is 17 residues long. Trimming stripped 4 bases from V and 4 bases from J, with 22 bases between. Per the germline V gene, CDR1 is LNHDA and CDR2 is SQIVND (reference sequence). The full variable domain, its missing parts supplied by reference TRBV19 and TRBJ1-1, is DGGITQSPKYLFRKEGQNVTLSCEQNLNHDAMYWYRQDPGQGLRLIYYSQIVNDFQKGDIAEGYSVSREKKESFPLTVTSAQKNPTAFYLCASSTPFAGDQTTEAFFGQGTRLTVV.

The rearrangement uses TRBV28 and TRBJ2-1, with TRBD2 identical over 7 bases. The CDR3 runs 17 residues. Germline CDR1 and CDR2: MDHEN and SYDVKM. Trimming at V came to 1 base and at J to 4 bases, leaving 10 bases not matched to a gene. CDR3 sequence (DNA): TGTGCCAGCAGTTTATACCTGAGAGCGGGGATTTACAATGAGCAGTTCTTC. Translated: CASSLYLRAGIYNEQFF.

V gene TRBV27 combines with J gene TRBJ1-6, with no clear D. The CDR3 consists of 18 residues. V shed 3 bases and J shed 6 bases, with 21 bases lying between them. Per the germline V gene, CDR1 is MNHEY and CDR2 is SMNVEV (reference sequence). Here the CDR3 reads CASSFQPPRQVSNSPLHF. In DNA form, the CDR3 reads TGTGCCAGCAGTTTCCAACCCCCTCGGCAGGTTTCTAATTCACCCCTCCACTTT.

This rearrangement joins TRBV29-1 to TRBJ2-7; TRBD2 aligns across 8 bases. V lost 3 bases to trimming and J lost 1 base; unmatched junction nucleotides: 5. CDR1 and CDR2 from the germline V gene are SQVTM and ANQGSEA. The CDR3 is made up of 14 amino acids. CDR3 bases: TGCAGCGTTGAGGCTAGCGGGCCTTCCTACGAGCAGTACTTC. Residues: CSVEASGPSYEQYF.

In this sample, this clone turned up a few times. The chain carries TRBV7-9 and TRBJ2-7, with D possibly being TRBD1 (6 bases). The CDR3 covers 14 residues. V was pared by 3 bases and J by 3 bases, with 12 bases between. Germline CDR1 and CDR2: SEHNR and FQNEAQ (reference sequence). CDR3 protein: CASSFPGQIYEQYF. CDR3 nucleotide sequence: TGTGCCAGCAGCTTTCCGGGACAAATCTACGAGCAGTACTTC.

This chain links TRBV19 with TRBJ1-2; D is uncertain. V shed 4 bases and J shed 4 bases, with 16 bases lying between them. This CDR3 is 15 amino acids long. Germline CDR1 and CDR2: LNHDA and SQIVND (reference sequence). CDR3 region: CASSTSGVASYGYTF. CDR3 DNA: TGTGCCAGTAGTACCTCCGGGGTCGCAAGCTATGGCTACACCTTC.

The CDR3 is CAKPGVNEQFF. The CDR3 DNA reads as TGTGCCAAACCGGGGGTCAATGAGCAGTTCTTC. The V call is TRBV5-6, the J call TRBJ2-1; weak D call: TRBD2 (6 bases). The V and J ends lost 9 bases and 6 bases respectively, with 10 bases between them. CDR3 length: 11 amino acids. Germline V lookup: CDR1 SGHDT, CDR2 YYEEEE.

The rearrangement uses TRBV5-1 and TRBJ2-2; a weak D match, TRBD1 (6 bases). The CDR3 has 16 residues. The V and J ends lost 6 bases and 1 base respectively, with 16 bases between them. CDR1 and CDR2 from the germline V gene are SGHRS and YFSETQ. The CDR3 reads CASTRDTLMNTGELFF. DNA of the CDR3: TGCGCCAGCACCCGGGACACCCTTATGAACACCGGGGAGCTGTTTTTT.

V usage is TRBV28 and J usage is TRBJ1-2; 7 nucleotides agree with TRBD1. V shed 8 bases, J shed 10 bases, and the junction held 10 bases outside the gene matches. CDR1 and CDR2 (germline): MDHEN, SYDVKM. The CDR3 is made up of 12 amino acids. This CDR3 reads CASAGTANDYTF. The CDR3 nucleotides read TGTGCCAGCGCCGGGACAGCAAACGACTACACCTTC.

Here the CDR3 DNA reads TGCAGTGCTAGTGGGGGCCTCCCCCTCCACTTT. It encodes CSASGGLPLHF. This chain uses TRBV20-1 with TRBJ1-6, with D possibly TRBD1 on 6 matching bases. Trimming shortened V by 3 bases and J by 13 bases, and 10 bases separated the two germline ends. CDR3 length equals 11 residues. Germline-derived CDR1 and CDR2 are DFQATT and SNEGSKA (reference sequence).

CDR3 sequence: CASGGGGTGTGELFF. CDR3 in DNA: TGTGCATCCGGGGGGGGCGGAACGGGCACCGGGGAGCTGTTTTTT. V gene TRBV28 combines with J gene TRBJ2-2, with 8 nucleotides matching TRBD2. This CDR3 region has 15 residues. Germline V gene data show CDR1 as MDHEN and CDR2 as SYDVKM.

CDR3 sequence (DNA): TGTGCCAGCAGCTCACGGACAGGGATGACCTACGAGCAGTACTTC. Its translation: CASSSRTGMTYEQYF. The chain is built from TRBV5-6 and TRBJ2-7; 8 bases match TRBD1. V trimming: 3 bases; J trimming: 2 bases; junction bases outside the gene matches: 7. This CDR3 contains 15 residues. Germline assignment: CDR1 SGHDT and CDR2 YYEEEE.

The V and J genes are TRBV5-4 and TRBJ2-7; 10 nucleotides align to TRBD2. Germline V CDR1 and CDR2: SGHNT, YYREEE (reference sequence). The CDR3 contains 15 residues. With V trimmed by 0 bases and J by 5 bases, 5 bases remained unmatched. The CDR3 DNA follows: TGTGCCAGCAGCTTGGACAGCGGGAGGGCCCACGAGCAGTACTTC. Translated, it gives CASSLDSGRAHEQYF. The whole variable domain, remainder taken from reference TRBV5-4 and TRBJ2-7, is ETGVTQSPTHLIKTRGQQVTLRCSSQSGHNTVSWYQQALGQGPQFIFQYYREEENGRGNFPPRFSGLQFPNYSSELNVNALELDDSALYLCASSLDSGRAHEQYFGPGTRLTVT.

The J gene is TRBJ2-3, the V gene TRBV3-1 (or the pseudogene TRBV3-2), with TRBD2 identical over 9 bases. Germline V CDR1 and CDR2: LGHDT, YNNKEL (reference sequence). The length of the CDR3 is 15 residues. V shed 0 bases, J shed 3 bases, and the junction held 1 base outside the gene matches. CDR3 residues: CASSQEGLATDTQYF. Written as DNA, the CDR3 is TGTGCCAGCAGCCAAGAAGGACTAGCGACAGATACGCAGTATTTT.